This TCR beta chain was captured by sequencing in a study of tumor-infiltrating lymphocytes in localized non-small cell lung cancer. Turning to the study itself: Some samples were collected after neoadjuvant chemotherapy; smokers, never-smokers and several histologies were included.

This clone was found once. The antigen remains unidentified. V gave up 1 base and J gave up 4 bases, with 11 bases separating them. Germline V gene data show CDR1 as MDHEN and CDR2 as SYDVKM. The CDR3 loop spans 14 amino acids. Study-wide results and limits: Each assay used a separate piece of the same tissue. TCRbeta sequencing showed higher T cell infiltration in tumors than uninvolved lung.

This table comes from immunoSEQ multiplex PCR, and its TCRdb copy is limited to in-frame clones, with some not included. The sample shows about 21,000 clones, approximately 80% of them seen only once. The sequence derives from a human donor with non-small cell lung cancer. J is TRBJ2-7 and V is TRBV28; D ambiguous. Sequencing was performed on lung tumor tissue. The CDR3 nucleotides are TGTGCCAGCAGTTTATCCCCGAAGGAGTACGAGCAGTACTTC. Translation gives CASSLSPKEYEQYF.